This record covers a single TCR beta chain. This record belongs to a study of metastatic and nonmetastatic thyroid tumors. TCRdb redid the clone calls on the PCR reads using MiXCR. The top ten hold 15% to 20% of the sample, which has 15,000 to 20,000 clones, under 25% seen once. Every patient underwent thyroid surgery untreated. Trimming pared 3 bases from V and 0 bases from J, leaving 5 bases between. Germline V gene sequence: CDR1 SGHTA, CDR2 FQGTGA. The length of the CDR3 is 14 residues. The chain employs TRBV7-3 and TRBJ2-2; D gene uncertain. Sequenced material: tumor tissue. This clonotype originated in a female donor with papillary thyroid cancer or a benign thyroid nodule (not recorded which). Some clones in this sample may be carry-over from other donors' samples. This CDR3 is CASSFRPNTGELFF. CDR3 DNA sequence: TGTGCCAGCAGCTTCAGACCGAACACCGGGGAGCTGTTTTTT.